This TCR beta chain stems from a study of cytomegalovirus exposure and HLA in healthy donors (dated by TCRdb to about 2017). As for the study more broadly: According to an earlier analysis of several hundred of the donors, about 190 million T cells yielded some 110 million unique TCR beta sequences and less than 300 Gb of sequence data. Among some 410 genotyped donors of the cohort, an average of about 240,000 unique TCR beta nucleotide sequences was sequenced per donor, of which approximately 19% were non-productive. The study aimed to test whether signatures of past pathogen exposure could be identified by cataloging public T cell receptors. Approximately 310 gigabases of sequencing data and tens of millions of unique TCR sequences made up an early release that covered some 640 HLA-typed donors. A few DR-DQ haplotypes were treated as single units for association and clustering because of strong linkage in the cohort. The study profiled the T cell repertoires of under 850 subjects by immunosequencing and related them to cytomegalovirus serostatus. High-throughput TCR immunosequencing, statistical association of individual TCRs with disease status, and machine learning were combined to predict cytomegalovirus infection status. In an earlier analysis of 500 to 650 of the donors, high-throughput TCR beta sequencing was used to judge whether each TCR beta V gene segment behaved as functional or pseudogenic. Genome-wide SNP genotypes for about three fifths of the roughly 700 donors were used in a later genetic analysis, which treated that subset as a discovery cohort. Donor age, sex, ethnicity and CMV serostatus were collected together with the repertoire data. Of the 350 to 450 genotyped donors, 75% to 85% were placed in the genetic ancestry cluster associated with self-reported Caucasian donors. A later analysis re-examined previously published TCR beta repertoires from about 700 donors and added high-resolution HLA genotyping to investigate patterns of TCR occurrence. Rather than drawing on any new phenotypic data, the later analysis identified candidate immune exposures from TCR beta sequences and the way those sequences occurred across donors. The number of donors typed differed by locus, with about 629-630 for A, B, C, DRB1 and DQB1, roughly 550 for DQA1, about 610 for DPA1, and over 400 for DPB1. In addition to the first cohort of approximately 650 subjects, a separate validation cohort of under 150 different subjects was used. Every discovery cohort repertoire had been produced on one sequencing platform. HLA typing covered class I and class II loci at four-digit resolution. The study at large found these results: For the cohort, immune exposure information was limited to CMV serostatus. This cohort had only TCR beta chains sequenced, and the lack of alpha or paired-chain data limited which features could be detected. Linkage disequilibrium might explain the correlated functional status among segregating V segments, but an unknown experimental factor could not be ruled out. In a later analysis, several top co-occurrence clusters were reported to appear linked to parvovirus B19, influenza, CMV and Epstein-Barr virus. The classifier was reported to diagnose cytomegalovirus status with high specificity and sensitivity in both the original cohort and the validation cohort. The presence/absence analyses assumed that sequencing depth was roughly uniform across donors, and that assumption may not be true. In a later analysis, around 15,000 TCR beta sequences were associated with specific HLA alleles at a false discovery rate of 0.05. Compared with equally common non-associated chains, HLA-associated TCR beta chains in a later analysis were more clonally expanded and had lower generation probabilities. Assigning TCR associations to individual alleles was difficult when HLA alleles, especially DR and DQ, strongly co-occurred. Because HLA typing was missing for some donors at each locus, association tests included only the typed subset. A cluster of highly shared sequence variants was judged likely to be a technical artifact of the sequencing pipeline. While some public TCRs were present in many individuals, most TCR sequences turned up only very rarely across donors. The earlier analysis of some 560 of the donors excluded some 15 rarely observed V segments, including chromosome 9 orphons, because counts were too low. According to a later analysis, TCR association rates differed among HLA loci, with DRB1 alleles showing the most associated TCRs and HLA-C alleles showing the fewest. A total of 164 TCR beta chains were listed by the study as associated with cytomegalovirus. A later genetic analysis associated a missense DCLRE1C variant with V-gene and J-gene trimming of TCR beta chains, and an independent cohort replicated the association. The authors suggested that the approach could potentially be generalized to other disease states and immunological phenotypes. Broadly in line with IMGT annotations, most TCR beta V segments showed up in productive rearrangements about 87% or about 30% of the time in an earlier analysis of approximately 640 of the donors. A later analysis found that most CMV-associated TCR beta chains appeared HLA-restricted, with HLA associations seemingly driven largely by CMV exposure. A further reported finding was that TCR beta sequences accurately predicted the HLA-A and HLA-B alleles for most subjects in the first cohort. A few of the identified cytomegalovirus-associated TCR beta chains were confirmed in vitro to be specific for cytomegalovirus antigens. In a later genetic analysis, fewer N-insertions in productive TCRs were reported among donors in an Asian-associated ancestry cluster than the roughly 640-donor mean.

The cohort consisted of 600 to 750 healthy bone marrow donors. At the time of sampling, every cohort member was nominally healthy, though immune exposures that went unrecorded were likely present. The donor was CMV seropositive and belonged to the group of 250 to 300 seropositive cohort members. A peripheral blood sample was provided by each donor, and peripheral blood mononuclear cells were used for TCR beta sequencing. The Qiagen DNeasy Blood Extraction Kit was used to extract genomic DNA from the blood cell samples. The library was generated by the immunoSEQ multiplex PCR assay. For the multiplex PCR, a mixture combining 60 forward primers for TCR Vbeta segments and 13 reverse primers for TCR Jbeta segments was used. A multiplex PCR assay on genomic DNA amplified the CDR3 region of rearranged TCR beta genes. On the Illumina HiSeq System, the amplified TCR beta libraries were sequenced as 87-base-pair reads. The paper's processing steps were these. A later analysis counted approximately 76 million unique TCR beta chains across the 666 repertoires, and some 12 million of these chains were shared by at least two donors. Raw reads were error-corrected and collapsed into unique sequences with a nearest-neighbor algorithm that merged closely related sequences to remove PCR and sequencing errors. CDR3 sequences were aligned to IMGT reference sequences to assign V, D and J gene segments. For a sequence to be retained, a match of at least six nucleotides to both a V gene segment and a J gene segment was required. Rearrangements were classified as productive when the CDR3 lacked stop codons and remained in frame with V and J, and all other rearrangements were classified as non-productive. CDR3 was defined by IMGT convention, running from the second conserved V-encoded cysteine to the conserved J-encoded phenylalanine. The earlier analysis of about 590 of the donors excluded sequences that lacked an unambiguous match to a single V gene segment. In an earlier analysis of about 590 of the donors, a V segment was called functional when productive rearrangements were above 56.7%, and segregating when the standard deviation between donors exceeded 5%. A statistical classification framework was built for diagnosing cytomegalovirus status from the catalog of TCR beta chain sequences. In a later analysis, TCR nucleotide sequences were compared against IMGT/GENE-DB human TR gene sequences so that V and J genes could be assigned. The TCRdist pipeline was used in a later analysis to assign CDR3 sequences and most-parsimonious VDJ recombination scenarios. In a later analysis, every TCR beta chain was defined by the combination of its CDR3 amino acid sequence and its V-gene family, and reads without a unique V-gene family were dropped. As a way to deal with suspected cross-contamination and a sequencing artifact, a later analysis dropped roughly 600 nucleotide sequences that were highly shared and had low generation probability. For each public chain, a later analysis derived a clonal expansion index from normalized ranks of inferred template counts within each repertoire. Generation probabilities in a later analysis came from a VDJ recombination model fitted to out-of-frame rearrangements, and those results were checked against IGoR. In a later analysis, hypergeometric tests were used to score TCR-TCR, TCR-HLA and TCR-CMV co-occurrence, with a repertoire-size bias correction applied to TCR pairs. A later analysis estimated false discovery rates by permuting HLA or CMV assignments 20 times. In a later analysis, co-occurring TCRs were grouped using DBSCAN, and TCRdist sequence similarity was added for clustering within HLA-allele-positive subsets. For co-occurrence clustering, repertoires with fewer than 30,000 or more than 120,000 public chains were excluded, along with four to six repertoires with anomalous nucleotide sharing. Held by TCRdb, this immuneACCESS table contains in-frame sequences only and omits some clones. Under half of the omission traces to an unresolved V gene where checked; the cause of the rest is unknown. From that table come the V and J calls and clone size; the DNA was used to work out D and trimming. Present in this sample are over 150,000 clones, over 65% of which were seen just once. The top ten constitute about 1.5% of the sample.

Note on this clone: This receptor's antigen is unknown. Qualities for individual bases were not recorded, and no much larger clone is one base off.

Sequenced input: PBMCs. This TCR came from a woman in her thirties in good health and CMV-seropositive.

The CDR3 has the sequence CASSVGGQSGNTIYF. The DNA is as follows: TGTGCCAGCAGCGTAGGGGGACAATCCGGAAACACCATATATTTT. In this chain, TRBV9 is recombined with TRBJ1-3, and possibly TRBD1, on 6 matching bases. V sheds 0 bases and J sheds 4 bases, leaving 11 bases between their ends. The CDR3 measures 15 amino acids from cysteine to phenylalanine. Only the CDR3 part of the read is kept: 45 bases, read in frame from the first base. Reading the germline V gene gives CDR1 SGDLS and CDR2 YYNGEE. The full variable domain, completed from the reference TRBV9 and TRBJ1-3 proteins outside the CDR3, reads DSGVTQTPKHLITATGQRVTLRCSPRSGDLSVYWYQQSLDQGLQFLIQYYNGEERAKGNILERFSAQQFPDLHSELNLSSLELGDSALYFCASSVGGQSGNTIYFGEGSWLTVV.